A single sample gave rise to the 20 T cell receptor beta chains below, sequenced in a study of T cell responses to AZD1222 COVID-19 vaccine. Profiling relied on immunoSEQ multiplex PCR, and the TCRdb table lists in-frame clones only, not all of them. In the table there are about 66,000 clones, roughly 80% of which are singletons. The input for sequencing was peripheral blood, taken 28 days after the second AZD1222 dose. The receptors come from an adult who received the AZD1222 COVID-19 vaccine.

The genes are TRBV27 and TRBJ2-1; D is perhaps TRBD2 (5 bases). Trimming pared 6 bases from V and 8 bases from J, leaving 11 bases between. The CDR3 spans 12 residues. Germline V gene sequence: CDR1 MNHEY, CDR2 SMNVEV (reference sequence). The CDR3 coding sequence is TGTGCCAGCAGCCTGGCGGGCCATGAGCAGTTCTTC. This gives the protein CASSLAGHEQFF.

V and J are TRBV19 and TRBJ1-5; D uncertain. This CDR3 is built from 13 residues. Germline V gene sequence: CDR1 LNHDA, CDR2 SQIVND (reference sequence). The V end was cut by 6 bases, the J end by 3 bases, with 9 bases between. The CDR3 reads CASSSVYNQPQHF. CDR3 in DNA: TGTGCCAGTAGCTCAGTCTACAATCAGCCCCAGCATTTT.

The chain has TRBV7-9 and TRBJ1-1; D call uncertain. CDR3 length: 14 residues. CDR1 and CDR2 from the germline V gene are SEHNR and FQNEAQ (reference sequence). Trimming took 7 bases from V and 1 from J, leaving 13 bases between them. This CDR3 reads CASTREAWNTEAFF. Written as DNA, the CDR3 is TGTGCCAGCACCCGGGAGGCTTGGAACACTGAAGCTTTCTTT.

V and J are TRBV7-9 and TRBJ2-3; TRBD1 might be the D (5 bases). V was pared by 5 bases and J by 4 bases, with 16 bases between. The CDR3 spans 15 residues. The V gene's germline CDR1 is SEHNR and CDR2 FQNEAQ (reference sequence). The CDR3 is CASSADSDIPDTQYF. CDR3 sequence (DNA): TGTGCCAGCAGCGCCGACAGTGATATTCCAGATACGCAGTATTTT. The full variable domain, completed using reference TRBV7-9 and TRBJ2-3, is DTGVSQNPRHKITKRGQNVTFRCDPISEHNRLYWYRQTLGQGPEFLTYFQNEAQLEKSRLLSDRFSAERPKGSFSTLEIQRTEQGDSAMYLCASSADSDIPDTQYFGPGTRLTVL.

The chain's CDR3 is CASSEQFYGYTF. CDR3 in DNA: TGTGCCAGCAGTGAACAATTCTATGGCTACACCTTC. The chain combines TRBV2 with TRBJ1-2, with unresolved D. Germline V lookup: CDR1 SNHLY, CDR2 FYNNEI. The V end was cut by 2 bases, the J end by 4 bases, with 5 bases between. This CDR3 is 12 amino acids long.

The chain recombines TRBV27 with TRBJ1-5; D uncertain. CDR3 length equals 14 residues. The germline CDR1 and CDR2 sequences are MNHEY and SMNVEV (reference sequence). V lost 5 bases, J lost 2 bases, and 10 bases lay in between. DNA of the CDR3: TGTGCCAGCAGTCGTCCCGGGGGCAATCAGCCCCAGCATTTT. This sequence encodes CASSRPGGNQPQHF.

V gene TRBV6-5 combines with J gene TRBJ2-7; maybe TRBD2 (5 bases). With 5 bases removed from V and 1 base from J, the gap between germline ends came to 9 bases. The CDR3 length is 13 residues. CDR1 is MNHEY and CDR2 is SVGAGI in the germline V gene. CDR3: CASSLTGSYEQYF. The CDR3 nucleotides are TGTGCCAGCAGTCTAACGGGATCCTACGAGCAGTACTTC.

This sequence joins TRBV6-5 and TRBJ2-3; a possible D gene is TRBD1 (6 bases). The CDR3 covers 16 residues. V was shortened by 2 bases and J by 2 bases, with 14 bases between the two germline ends. The germline gives CDR1 MNHEY, CDR2 SVGAGI. CDR3 in amino acids: CASSYGLGQSTDTQYF. DNA for the CDR3: TGTGCCAGCAGTTACGGATTGGGACAATCCACAGATACGCAGTATTTT.

The chain recombines TRBV4-2 with TRBJ1-6; 10 bases fit TRBD1. CDR3 length: 14 amino acids. Germline loops: CDR1 LGHNA, CDR2 YNFKEQ. The ends lost 3 bases at V and 9 bases at J; junction bases unmatched: 2. The CDR3 coding sequence is TGTGCCAGCAGCCAGTGGGACAGGGGTTCACCCCTCCACTTT. The encoded protein is CASSQWDRGSPLHF.

The rearrangement uses TRBV21-1 and TRBJ1-1. TRBV21-1 is reported as a pseudogene. The CDR3 is 17 amino acids. The CDR3 nucleotides are TGTGCCAGCAGCAAGGAGGCCAGATACACGATGAACACTGAAGCTTTCTTT. The encoded protein is CASSKEARYTMNTEAFF.

The chain has TRBV12-5 and TRBJ1-4; TRBD1 matches at 7 bases. The V segment lost 5 bases and the J segment 0 bases; nucleotides outside the gene matches: 3. This CDR3 comprises 15 residues. The germline V gene has CDR1 LGHNT and CDR2 FRNRAP. CDR3 nucleotide sequence: TGTGCTAGTGGTCCAGGGGGTGCAACTAATGAAAAACTGTTTTTT. Residues: CASGPGGATNEKLFF.

V gene TRBV11-3 combines with J gene TRBJ1-1; perhaps TRBD1 as D (5 bases). The CDR3 is made up of 15 amino acids. From germline, CDR1 is SGHNT and CDR2 YENEEA. V dropped 7 bases and J dropped 0 bases, with 15 bases sitting between them. The CDR3 region is CASTLEGQMNTEAFF. In DNA, the CDR3 is TGTGCCAGCACCCTGGAGGGGCAGATGAACACTGAAGCTTTCTTT.

V is TRBV15 and J is TRBJ1-3; 11 nucleotides agree with TRBD1. Trimming cost V 5 bases and J 5 bases; bases outside gene matches: 5. CDR1 is LNHNV and CDR2 is YYDKDF in the germline V gene (reference sequence). This CDR3 is built from 15 residues. This chain's CDR3 is CATSFGTGGRNTIYF. CDR3 DNA: TGTGCCACCAGCTTCGGGACAGGGGGACGAAACACCATATATTTT.

This chain uses TRBV2 with TRBJ2-5; D is uncertain. Germline V gene data show CDR1 as SNHLY and CDR2 as FYNNEI. Trimming removed 5 bases from V and 7 bases from J, with 14 bases in between. This CDR3 comprises 13 residues. CDR3 region: CASSPHDVGTQYF. The CDR3 nucleotides are TGTGCCAGCAGTCCCCATGACGTCGGGACCCAGTACTTC.

The chain combines TRBV7-6 with TRBJ1-6; D uncertain. The CDR3 sequence is 16 residues long. The germline CDR1 and CDR2 sequences are SGHVS and FNYEAQ. Deletions cut 1 base from V and 4 bases from J, with 11 bases between. The CDR3, as DNA: TGTGCCAGCAGCTTAGGGGCAGCGACTTATAATTCACCCCTCCACTTT. Translated: CASSLGAATYNSPLHF.

This clone has more than one count but fewer than ten. The chain carries TRBV19 and TRBJ2-7; perhaps TRBD2 as D (6 bases). Per germline, CDR1 LNHDA and CDR2 SQIVND (reference sequence). This CDR3 comprises 14 residues. The ends were cut back, 1 base at V and 3 bases at J, with 10 bases in the middle. The CDR3, as DNA: TGTGCCAGTAGTATAGCGGGACTGTACTACGAGCAGTACTTC. Its protein is CASSIAGLYYEQYF.

V gene TRBV2 combines with J gene TRBJ1-2; no reliable D call. The CDR3 contains 12 residues. V was pared by 6 bases and J by 10 bases, with 15 bases between. CDR1 is SNHLY and CDR2 is FYNNEI in the germline V gene. CDR3 bases: TGTGCCAGCAGGCTACTGGGTGAGGACTACACCTTC. This sequence encodes CASRLLGEDYTF.

The table lists this clone with a few counts. V usage is TRBV14 and J usage is TRBJ1-6; 7 bases match TRBD1. This CDR3 region has 14 residues. Unmatched junction bases numbered 7, after V lost 5 bases and J lost 9 bases. Germline V gene data show CDR1 as SGHDN and CDR2 as FVKESK. The DNA for the CDR3 is TGTGCCAGCAGCTCGAACAGGGGCGGTTCACCCCTCCACTTT. It encodes CASSSNRGGSPLHF.

CDR3 sequence (DNA): TGTGCCAGCGCATGGTCTCCCAATGAGGGACAGCCCCAGCATTTT. Translated, it gives CASAWSPNEGQPQHF. The V call is TRBV6-5, the J call TRBJ1-5; D is unclear. The V gene lost 8 bases and the J gene lost 7 bases, with 21 bases spanning the gap. The CDR3 totals 15 residues. The germline gives CDR1 MNHEY, CDR2 SVGAGI.

The rearrangement uses TRBV2 and TRBJ1-4; D gene uncertain. CDR1 and CDR2 from the germline V gene are SNHLY and FYNNEI. The CDR3 has 15 amino acids. The V end lost 10 bases, the J end lost 4 bases, and 19 bases lay between the germline ends. Here the CDR3 DNA reads TGTGCCACACAACAAGAAAACAGTATTAATGAAAAACTGTTTTTT. This sequence encodes CATQQENSINEKLFF.